This T cell receptor (beta chain) was identified during a study of human T cells and chemical hapten exposure. The study's findings and limits: After DPC sensitization, TCRs above 1 in 1000 frequency showed no change. Versus controls, significantly more large CDR3 similarity clusters arose from expanded TCRs.

CDR1 LGHNA and CDR2 YSLEER come from the germline V gene. CDR3 length: 15 residues. V was clipped by 0 bases and J by 1 base, with 9 bases between them. Time point denoted: patch test 2, 6 weeks after DPC sensitization. Stated treatment: therapeutic diphenylcyclopropenone sensitization with weekly scalp DPC. Separate cDNA molecules received unique molecular identifiers, which the library attached to them. TCRdb recomputed calls from the RACE reads with MiXCR, one row per CDR3 protein. The sample shows approximately 91,000 distinct CDR3 sequences, roughly 11% of them seen only once. This clonotype was recorded at least ten times. Its antigen is currently unknown.

J is TRBJ1-2 and V is TRBV4-3; D is undetermined. The TCR comes from a man younger than 35 with alopecia areata. Some clones in this sample may be carry-over from other donors' samples. Sequenced here: whole blood, sampled in connection with sensitization to the hapten diphenylcyclopropenone (DPC). The CDR3 DNA reads as TGCGCCAGCAGCCAAGAGTCCAGGAATAACTATGGCTACACCTTC. It yields the protein CASSQESRNNYGYTF.